Listed here are 25 T cell receptor beta chains from one sample, sequenced in a study of blood T cell repertoires in COVID-19. Assay used: immunoSEQ multiplex PCR; TCRdb lists only in-frame clones, some missing. The data contain 110,000 to 150,000 clones, about 80% of them singletons. Sequencing was done on a sample of peripheral blood. Receptors were obtained from a human donor in a cohort sampled during active COVID-19.

The chain links TRBV12-3 or TRBV12-4 to TRBJ1-5, with D unclear. CDR3 length: 12 amino acids. V lost 6 bases, J lost 5 bases, and 8 bases lay in between. CDR3 in amino acids: CASSPGDQPQHF. Here the CDR3 DNA reads TGTGCCAGCAGCCCGGGAGATCAGCCCCAGCATTTT.

The chain carries TRBV7-9 and TRBJ2-1; the match to TRBD2 covers 12 bases. The junction had 5 bases not matched to a gene; V was cut back by 3 bases and J by 5 bases. CDR1 and CDR2 (germline): SEHNR, FQNEAQ (reference sequence). The CDR3 runs to 16 residues. The CDR3 DNA is TGTGCCAGCAGCTTGAGACTAGCGGGAGAACACAATGAGCAGTTCTTC. Amino acids: CASSLRLAGEHNEQFF.

The J gene is TRBJ1-5, the V gene TRBV30; 7 positions match TRBD1. The CDR3 length is 16 residues. Losses at the gene ends were 1 base for V and 2 bases for J; bases not matched to a gene: 8. Germline lookup yields CDR1 GTSNPN and CDR2 SVGIG (reference sequence). The CDR3 is CAWSAHRGEGNQPQHF. The CDR3 nucleotides read TGTGCCTGGAGTGCCCACAGGGGCGAGGGCAATCAGCCCCAGCATTTT.

The V gene is TRBV18, the J gene TRBJ2-1, with D possibly being TRBD2 (5 bases). The CDR3 is 16 amino acids. CDR1 KGHSH and CDR2 LQKENI come from the germline V gene. V lost 8 bases to trimming and J lost 7 bases, with 24 bases between them. The DNA for the CDR3 is TGTGCCAGCGTCAGTCTAATAGCGAGCCTTAGGAATGAGCAGTTCTTC. Protein: CASVSLIASLRNEQFF.

The genes are TRBV7-3 and TRBJ2-2; no firm D call. V was shortened by 3 bases and J by 0 bases, with 14 bases between the two germline ends. There are 17 residues in the CDR3. Germline V gene sequence: CDR1 SGHTA, CDR2 FQGTGA. In DNA, the CDR3 is TGTGCCAGCAGCTTTTCCCCCCTTGAGGCGAACACCGGGGAGCTGTTTTTT. This sequence encodes CASSFSPLEANTGELFF.

This clone showed up just a few times. This chain joins TRBV20-1 and TRBJ2-6, with D possibly TRBD1 on 7 matching bases. Germline lookup yields CDR1 DFQATT and CDR2 SNEGSKA (reference sequence). Trimming pared 3 bases from V and 0 bases from J, leaving 15 bases between. The CDR3 covers 17 residues. The CDR3 DNA is TGCAGTGCTAGTCAGGGGGGTGGGAGCTCTGGGGCCAACGTCCTGACTTTC. This codes for CSASQGGGSSGANVLTF.

A remark on this clone: The junction departs from germline at one end; a sequencing error may be responsible. The chain employs TRBV27 and TRBJ2-1; TRBD2 matches 16 bases. CDR1 and CDR2 (germline): MNHEY, SMNVEV (reference sequence). The CDR3 covers 17 residues. Here the CDR3 reads CASSFIVGGLAGGLAIF. The CDR3 region has the DNA TGTGCCAGCAGTTTTATTGTGGGGGGACTAGCGGGAGGGCTCGCAATCTTC.

This sequence joins TRBV11-3 and TRBJ2-3; 12 bases agree with TRBD2. The CDR3 is 16 amino acids. Germline-derived CDR1 and CDR2 are SGHNT and YENEEA. Trimming took 1 base from V and 4 from J; bases not matched to a gene: 3. The CDR3 here is CASSLGLAGESDTQYF. CDR3 sequence (DNA): TGTGCCAGCAGCTTAGGACTAGCGGGAGAATCAGATACGCAGTATTTT.

The J gene is TRBJ2-5, the V gene TRBV19; 7 bases align to TRBD2. In germline, CDR1 is LNHDA, CDR2 SQIVND (reference sequence). Trimming took 1 base from V and 2 from J; bases not matched to a gene: 1. This CDR3 comprises 14 residues. CDR3 DNA: TGTGCCAGTAGTATAGCTAGCGGACAAGAGACCCAGTACTTC. It yields the protein CASSIASGQETQYF.

This clone was seen a few times. CDR3 DNA sequence: TGTGCCAGCAGTACCTCCGGGACAGCGCCTGGGGCTTTCTTT. This translates into CASSTSGTAPGAFF. V gene TRBV9 combines with J gene TRBJ1-1, with 7 positions matching TRBD1. With 5 bases clipped from V and 11 bases from J, the junction kept 15 bases outside the gene matches. CDR3 length equals 14 residues. Germline V gene sequence: CDR1 SGDLS, CDR2 YYNGEE.

The gene calls are TRBV7-9 and TRBJ1-3; D is uncertain. The CDR3 is 17 amino acids. V dropped 2 bases and J dropped 0 bases, with 14 bases sitting between them. The germline gives CDR1 SEHNR, CDR2 FQNEAQ (reference sequence). CDR3 amino acids: CASSLTPIDTSGNTIYF. CDR3 in DNA: TGTGCCAGCAGCTTAACTCCCATTGATACCTCTGGAAACACCATATATTTT.

The J gene is TRBJ1-6, the V gene TRBV7-9; maybe TRBD1 (5 bases). Germline assignment: CDR1 SEHNR and CDR2 FQNEAQ (reference sequence). The V end lost 5 bases, the J end lost 9 bases, and 11 bases lay between the germline ends. The CDR3 runs to 13 residues. CDR3 bases: TGTGCCAGCAGCGGGGACTGGAGTTCACCCCTCCACTTT. This codes for CASSGDWSSPLHF. The full variable domain, in which reference TRBV7-9 and TRBJ1-6 provide the parts outside the CDR3, is DTGVSQNPRHKITKRGQNVTFRCDPISEHNRLYWYRQTLGQGPEFLTYFQNEAQLEKSRLLSDRFSAERPKGSFSTLEIQRTEQGDSAMYLCASSGDWSSPLHFGNGTRLTVT.

V and J are TRBV5-1 and TRBJ2-5, with TRBD1 matching over 8 bases. The V gene end was trimmed by 0 bases and the J gene end by 0 bases; junction bases not matched to a gene: 4. CDR3 size: 16 residues. Germline-derived CDR1 and CDR2 are SGHRS and YFSETQ. CDR3 sequence reads: CASSLAGTGDQETQYF. In DNA form, the CDR3 reads TGCGCCAGCAGCTTGGCGGGGACAGGCGACCAAGAGACCCAGTACTTC.

The chain is built from TRBV9 and TRBJ2-7; D may be TRBD1 (5 bases). Germline-derived CDR1 and CDR2 are SGDLS and YYNGEE. This CDR3 comprises 14 residues. V was cut by 3 bases and J by 6 bases, with 16 bases left in between. The CDR3 spells CASSGAGREGEQYF. The CDR3 DNA reads as TGTGCCAGCAGCGGGGCAGGCAGGGAAGGCGAGCAGTACTTC.

This clone was observed a handful of times. The chain recombines TRBV5-1 with TRBJ2-7; 11 positions agree with TRBD2. The CDR3 loop spans 15 amino acids. V gave up 4 bases and J gave up 6 bases; unmatched junction bases: 9. The germline V gene has CDR1 SGHRS and CDR2 YFSETQ. CDR3 coding DNA: TGCGCCAGCAGCGGCCCTCTAGCGGGAGGTAGCGAGCAGTACTTC. Translation gives CASSGPLAGGSEQYF. Filled out from reference TRBV5-1 and TRBJ2-7, the complete variable domain reads KAGVTQTPRYLIKTRGQQVTLSCSPISGHRSVSWYQQTPGQGLQFLFEYFSETQRNKGNFPGRFSGRQFSNSRSEMNVSTLELGDSALYLCASSGPLAGGSEQYFGPGTRLTVT.

J is TRBJ2-1 and V is TRBV10-3, with a tentative D call TRBD2 (6 bases). Deletions cut 2 bases from V and 7 bases from J, with 18 bases between. The germline gives CDR1 ENHRY, CDR2 SYGVKD. This CDR3 is built from 16 residues. For the CDR3, the DNA is TGTGCCATCAGTGAGAGGGTAGTTAGCGGTACTAATGAGCAGTTCTTC. This sequence encodes CAISERVVSGTNEQFF.

This rearrangement joins TRBV5-4 to TRBJ1-4; D unresolved. V was shortened by 3 bases and J by 8 bases, with 11 bases between the two germline ends. The CDR3 extends over 13 amino acids. Looked up from germline, CDR1 is SGHNT and CDR2 is YYREEE (reference sequence). CDR3 DNA: TGTGCCAGCAGCTCGTCGGAGGTCGAAAAACTGTTTTTT. Encoded protein: CASSSSEVEKLFF.

The sample holds one count of this clone. The chain employs TRBV24-1 and TRBJ2-4; D is perhaps TRBD1 (6 bases). Trimming pared 5 bases from V and 10 bases from J, leaving 14 bases between. The CDR3 has 13 residues. CDR1 and CDR2 (germline): KGHDR, SFDVKD. CDR3 in amino acids: CATSVQGMEIQYF. The CDR3 DNA reads as TGTGCCACCAGTGTCCAGGGGATGGAGATTCAGTACTTC.

This clone was seen repeatedly, ten times or more. The genes are TRBV7-9 and TRBJ1-3, with 8 nucleotides matching TRBD1. CDR3 length equals 15 residues. Germline V gene sequence: CDR1 SEHNR, CDR2 FQNEAQ (reference sequence). The V and J ends lost 5 bases and 2 bases, in that order; junction bases with no gene match: 5. In DNA, the CDR3 is TGTGCCAGCAGCCATACAGGGGGAGCTGGAAACACCATATATTTT. Translated: CASSHTGGAGNTIYF.

The chain employs TRBV11-3 and TRBJ2-5; 7 nucleotides agree with TRBD1. Trimming cost V 4 bases and J 2 bases; bases outside gene matches: 1. CDR1 is SGHNT and CDR2 is YENEEA in the germline V gene. The CDR3 length is 13 residues. CDR3: CASSSGQQETQYF. In DNA, the CDR3 is TGTGCCAGCAGCTCGGGACAGCAAGAGACCCAGTACTTC.

This chain links TRBV6-5 with TRBJ2-7; D may be TRBD2 (7 bases). V was pared by 6 bases and J by 6 bases, with 21 bases between. The CDR3 is 15 amino acids. CDR1 MNHEY and CDR2 SVGAGI come from the germline V gene. The CDR3 bases are TGTGCCAGCAGGCGGTGGGGGGGGCTTTCTGGCGAGCAGTACTTC. Encoded protein: CASRRWGGLSGEQYF.

This clone was counted between two and nine times. The chain employs TRBV7-2 and TRBJ2-1; the match to TRBD2 covers 9 bases. The CDR3 extends over 17 amino acids. Germline V CDR1 and CDR2: SGHTA, FQGNSA. V lost 5 bases to trimming and J lost 1 base; unmatched junction nucleotides: 9. The CDR3 loop is CASSITSGLSSYNEQFF. CDR3 sequence (DNA): TGTGCCAGCAGCATTACTAGCGGGTTGTCTTCCTACAATGAGCAGTTCTTC.

The genes are TRBV11-2 and TRBJ2-2; possible D gene TRBD2, 5 bases. The V end lost 1 base, the J end lost 8 bases, and 8 bases lay between the germline ends. The CDR3 contains 13 residues. Per germline, CDR1 SGHAT and CDR2 FQNNGV. The CDR3 reads CASSLAEGGELFF. For the CDR3, the DNA is TGTGCCAGCAGCTTAGCCGAGGGAGGGGAGCTGTTTTTT.

This chain connects TRBV7-2 to TRBJ2-5, with TRBD1 matching 8 bases. Trimming at V came to 4 bases and at J to 4 bases, leaving 5 bases not matched to a gene. Germline assignment: CDR1 SGHTA and CDR2 FQGNSA. The CDR3 spans 14 residues. CDR3 sequence (DNA): TGTGCCAGCAGCTCATGGACAGGGCGAGAGACCCAGTACTTC. This gives the protein CASSSWTGRETQYF. Using reference TRBV7-2 and TRBJ2-5 for the parts outside the CDR3, the full variable domain is GAGVSQSPSNKVTEKGKDVELRCDPISGHTALYWYRQSLGQGLEFLIYFQGNSAPDKSGLPSDRFSAERTGGSVSTLTIQRTQQEDSAVYLCASSSWTGRETQYFGPGTRLLVL.

The chain carries TRBV7-2 and TRBJ1-3, with a tentative D call TRBD1 (6 bases). V shed 5 bases and J shed 0 bases, with 14 bases lying between them. Germline loops: CDR1 SGHTA, CDR2 FQGNSA. The CDR3 consists of 16 residues. Here the CDR3 reads CASSPTGRGSGNTIYF. The CDR3 DNA reads TGTGCCAGCAGCCCAACAGGGCGAGGCTCTGGAAACACCATATATTTT.